The 24 T cell receptor beta chains given below trace back to one sample, sequenced in a study of persistence of HIV-infected CD4 T cells. Stimulation used 10 ug/mL lysate from CMV-infected fibroblasts. Sorted nonresponding memory CD4+ T cells were CD40L-negative, CD69-negative, CD45RO-high. The antigens for these receptors are not known. The immunoSEQ assay was version 4, run in survey mode. Sequenced by immunoSEQ multiplex PCR; TCRdb stores in-frame clones only, minus some. The sample shows 25,000 to 35,000 clones, around 80% of them seen only once. Here the sequenced sample was CD4+ T cells sorted from PBMCs after approximately 19-hour stimulation, taken from a patient who received antiretroviral therapy. These receptors all come from an adult man with HIV who was CMV-seropositive.

The gene calls are TRBV27 and TRBJ2-2; tentative D call: TRBD2 (5 bases). The CDR3 loop spans 13 amino acids. V was shortened by 8 bases and J by 5 bases, with 12 bases between the two germline ends. Germline CDR1 is MNHEY and CDR2 is SMNVEV (reference sequence). Written as DNA, the CDR3 is TGTGCCAGCGAGGAGGTAGCTACCGGGGAGCTGTTTTTT. As protein: CASEEVATGELFF.

V and J are TRBV2 and TRBJ2-1; TRBD2 matches 10 bases. CDR1 and CDR2 from the germline V gene are SNHLY and FYNNEI. The CDR3 spans 15 residues. The trim removed 4 bases at V and 6 bases at J, leaving 6 bases unmatched. The CDR3 here is CASSGDLAGVNEQFF. The CDR3 DNA follows: TGTGCCAGCAGTGGGGACCTAGCGGGGGTCAATGAGCAGTTCTTC.

The genes are TRBV6-5 and TRBJ2-1, with D tentatively TRBD1 (5 bases). Germline assignment: CDR1 MNHEY and CDR2 SVGAGI. The CDR3 has 15 amino acids. V lost 2 bases and J lost 6, with 14 bases in between. CDR3 protein: CASSYVKAGLNEQFF. The CDR3 region has the DNA TGTGCCAGCAGTTACGTCAAGGCAGGGCTCAATGAGCAGTTCTTC.

This chain connects TRBV6-5 to TRBJ1-2; D remains ambiguous. Trimming took off 9 bases at V and 3 bases at J, with 17 bases between the two ends. This CDR3 is built from 14 residues. Per germline, CDR1 MNHEY and CDR2 SVGAGI. CDR3: CASRESAGYYGYTF. In nucleotides, the CDR3 is TGTGCCAGTAGAGAGTCGGCGGGGTACTATGGCTACACCTTC.

The CDR3 loop reads CATSRPNEKLFF. The DNA for the CDR3 is TGTGCCACCAGCCGTCCGAATGAAAAACTGTTTTTT. The rearrangement joins TRBV15 to TRBJ1-4; D not certain. Trimming took off 5 bases at V and 5 bases at J, with 6 bases between the two ends. The germline V gene has CDR1 LNHNV and CDR2 YYDKDF (reference sequence). The CDR3 spans 12 residues.

The CDR3 is CASSLGPTDYEQYF. The CDR3 DNA reads as TGCGCCAGCAGCCTGGGTCCCACAGACTACGAGCAGTACTTC. The chain recombines TRBV5-1 with TRBJ2-7; D not certain. Germline CDR1 reads SGHRS; CDR2 reads YFSETQ. The V end lost 4 bases, the J end lost 3 bases, and 14 bases lay between the germline ends. This CDR3 contains 14 residues.

The chain uses TRBV28 and TRBJ1-5; D unresolved. CDR3 length equals 14 residues. The germline V gene encodes CDR1 MDHEN and CDR2 SYDVKM. Trimming took off 4 bases at V and 3 bases at J, with 10 bases between the two ends. CDR3 bases: TGTGCCAGCAGTTCCCCCGGACCCAATCAGCCCCAGCATTTT. Protein product: CASSSPGPNQPQHF.

The chain couples TRBV7-9 to TRBJ2-4; 7 bases match TRBD1. This CDR3 contains 17 residues. V dropped 3 bases and J dropped 1; count of bases not matched to a gene: 9. Germline V CDR1 and CDR2: SEHNR, FQNEAQ (reference sequence). The CDR3 protein is CASSFASEQGAKNIQYF. In nucleotides, the CDR3 is TGTGCCAGCAGCTTTGCCTCGGAACAGGGGGCCAAAAACATTCAGTACTTC. Combining the CDR3 with reference TRBV7-9 and TRBJ2-4 gives the whole variable domain DTGVSQNPRHKITKRGQNVTFRCDPISEHNRLYWYRQTLGQGPEFLTYFQNEAQLEKSRLLSDRFSAERPKGSFSTLEIQRTEQGDSAMYLCASSFASEQGAKNIQYFGAGTRLSVL.

This chain joins TRBV6-5 and TRBJ2-7, with D uncertain. The V end was cut by 2 bases, the J end by 2 bases, with 10 bases between. Germline-derived CDR1 and CDR2 are MNHEY and SVGAGI. The CDR3 spans 14 residues. The CDR3 bases are TGTGCCAGCAGTTACAACGCCGGCCCCTACGAGCAGTACTTC. The encoded protein is CASSYNAGPYEQYF.

J is TRBJ2-2 and V is TRBV7-9; possibly TRBD1 for D (6 bases). The CDR3 consists of 14 residues. V was pared by 3 bases and J by 4 bases, with 9 bases between. Looked up from germline, CDR1 is SEHNR and CDR2 is FQNEAQ (reference sequence). DNA of the CDR3: TGTGCCAGCAGCTTCGCAGGGGTCACCGGGGAGCTGTTTTTT. This encodes CASSFAGVTGELFF.

J is TRBJ2-2 and V is TRBV29-1, with TRBD1 matching over 8 bases. Germline trimming cut 6 bases from V and 2 bases from J; bases unmatched to any gene: 5. Germline CDR1 is SQVTM and CDR2 is ANQGSEA. This CDR3 has 14 amino acids. Here the CDR3 reads CSVRGQANTGELFF. The CDR3 DNA reads TGCAGCGTGAGGGGACAGGCAAACACCGGGGAGCTGTTTTTT.

The chain uses TRBV24-1 and TRBJ2-7; TRBD1 matches 9 bases. V shed 4 bases and J 3 bases; nucleotides not matched to a gene: 9. This CDR3 spans 16 amino acids. The germline gives CDR1 KGHDR, CDR2 SFDVKD. CDR3 sequence reads: CATSDSGTGNVYEQYF. The CDR3 DNA reads as TGTGCCACCAGTGACTCCGGGACAGGGAATGTCTACGAGCAGTACTTC.

This clone is termed medium-sized. The V call is TRBV18, the J call TRBJ1-6; tentatively, D is TRBD1 (6 bases). The length of the CDR3 is 15 residues. Trimming stripped 8 bases from V and 5 bases from J, with 16 bases between. CDR1 is KGHSH and CDR2 is LQKENI in the germline V gene. The chain's CDR3 is CASTDRQADNSPLHF. The CDR3 region has the DNA TGTGCCAGCACAGATCGACAGGCAGATAATTCACCCCTCCACTTT. Combining the CDR3 with reference TRBV18 and TRBJ1-6 gives the whole variable domain NAGVMQNPRHLVRRRGQEARLRCSPMKGHSHVYWYRQLPEEGLKFMVYLQKENIIDESGMPKERFSAEFPKEGPSILRIQQVVRGDSAAYFCASTDRQADNSPLHFGNGTRLTVT.

The genes are TRBV4-1 and TRBJ1-1; 10 nucleotides align to TRBD1. V lost 3 bases and J lost 4; bases outside the gene matches: 2. Germline V lookup: CDR1 MGHRA, CDR2 YSYEKL. CDR3 size: 14 residues. CDR3 sequence: CASSQRQGATEAFF. The CDR3, as DNA: TGCGCCAGCAGCCAGCGACAGGGGGCCACTGAAGCTTTCTTT.

The chain has TRBV2 and TRBJ1-1; D unresolved. This CDR3 has 14 amino acids. Between the trimmed V and J ends, which lost 7 bases and 0 bases, there was a span of 12 bases. Germline V CDR1 and CDR2: SNHLY, FYNNEI. The CDR3 DNA reads TGTGCCAGCATCGGACCGAAAATGAACACTGAAGCTTTCTTT. It specifies CASIGPKMNTEAFF.

The chain couples TRBV3-1 (or the pseudogene TRBV3-2) to TRBJ1-2, with D perhaps TRBD1 (6 bases). CDR3 length equals 14 residues. CDR1 LGHDT and CDR2 YNNKEL come from the germline V gene (reference sequence). Trimming stripped 6 bases from V and 3 bases from J, with 14 bases between. The CDR3 region has the DNA TGTGCCAGCAGTACACAGGGAGTACACTATGGCTACACCTTC. Protein: CASSTQGVHYGYTF.

This sequence joins TRBV6-1 and TRBJ1-5; D gene ambiguous. From germline, CDR1 is MNHNS and CDR2 SASEGT. The germline V and J ends were trimmed by 3 bases and 7 bases, with 13 bases remaining between them. The CDR3 is 14 amino acids. CDR3 residues: CASSDGLGRQPQHF. DNA of the CDR3: TGTGCCAGCAGTGACGGTTTGGGCCGACAGCCCCAGCATTTT.

The count of this clone is one. For the CDR3, the DNA is TGTGCCACCAGTGAAGGACAGGGGTCCTACAATGAGCAGTTCTTC. It is translated as CATSEGQGSYNEQFF. This rearrangement joins TRBV24-1 to TRBJ2-1; 9 bases agree with TRBD1. The V gene's germline CDR1 is KGHDR and CDR2 SFDVKD. The trim removed 4 bases at V and 1 base at J, leaving 1 base unmatched. The CDR3 has 15 amino acids.

The genes are TRBV29-1 and TRBJ2-3; D is undetermined. The V end was cut by 7 bases, the J end by 2 bases, with 4 bases between. The V gene's germline CDR1 is SQVTM and CDR2 ANQGSEA. The CDR3 has 10 residues. The CDR3 spells CSADTDTQYF. In DNA form, the CDR3 reads TGCAGCGCTGACACAGATACGCAGTATTTT.

V is TRBV2 and J is TRBJ2-2; a weak D match, TRBD1 (6 bases). The CDR3 sequence is 15 residues long. Germline values: CDR1 SNHLY, CDR2 FYNNEI. V was pared by 4 bases and J by 1 base, with 10 bases between. The CDR3 sequence: CASSAQGRNTGELFF. In DNA, the CDR3 is TGTGCCAGCAGTGCCCAGGGGCGGAACACCGGGGAGCTGTTTTTT.

The CDR3 sequence: CASSFSPSWSGELFF. The CDR3 DNA follows: TGTGCCAGCAGCTTTTCCCCATCATGGTCCGGGGAGCTGTTTTTT. The chain recombines TRBV5-5 with TRBJ2-2; D call uncertain. The germline V gene encodes CDR1 SGHKS and CDR2 YYEKEE (reference sequence). V was trimmed by 2 bases and J by 6 bases, leaving 14 bases between them. The CDR3 totals 15 residues.

This clone was picked up one time. The gene calls are TRBV11-1 and TRBJ2-7; D gene ambiguous. Trimming removed 4 bases from V and 2 bases from J, with 3 bases in between. The CDR3 extends over 11 amino acids. Per germline, CDR1 SGHAT and CDR2 FQDESV (reference sequence). In DNA, the CDR3 is TGTGCCAGCAGCTCGACCTACGAGCAGTACTTC. Translated: CASSSTYEQYF.

The CDR3 DNA reads as TGCAGCGTTAGCCCCCGGGGCAGGGGGAAGGGAACTAATGAAAAACTGTTTTTT. Translating gives CSVSPRGRGKGTNEKLFF. V is TRBV29-1 and J is TRBJ1-4; 7 bases map to TRBD1. The CDR3 length is 18 residues. With 5 bases clipped from V and 1 base from J, the junction kept 16 bases outside the gene matches. The germline CDR1 and CDR2 sequences are SQVTM and ANQGSEA. The full variable domain, completed using reference TRBV29-1 and TRBJ1-4, is SAVISQKPSRDICQRGTSLTIQCQVDSQVTMMFWYRQQPGQSLTLIATANQGSEATYESGFVIDKFPISRPNLTFSTLTVSNMSPEDSSIYLCSVSPRGRGKGTNEKLFFGSGTQLSVL.

J is TRBJ2-1 and V is TRBV5-1; D gene uncertain. This CDR3 spans 13 amino acids. Trimming left V 2 bases short and J 5 bases short, with 8 bases between. In germline, CDR1 is SGHRS, CDR2 YFSETQ. The CDR3 reads CASSLSPNNEQFF. The CDR3 DNA reads TGCGCCAGCAGCTTAAGCCCAAACAATGAGCAGTTCTTC. Filled out from reference TRBV5-1 and TRBJ2-1, the complete variable domain reads KAGVTQTPRYLIKTRGQQVTLSCSPISGHRSVSWYQQTPGQGLQFLFEYFSETQRNKGNFPGRFSGRQFSNSRSEMNVSTLELGDSALYLCASSLSPNNEQFFGPGTRLTVL.